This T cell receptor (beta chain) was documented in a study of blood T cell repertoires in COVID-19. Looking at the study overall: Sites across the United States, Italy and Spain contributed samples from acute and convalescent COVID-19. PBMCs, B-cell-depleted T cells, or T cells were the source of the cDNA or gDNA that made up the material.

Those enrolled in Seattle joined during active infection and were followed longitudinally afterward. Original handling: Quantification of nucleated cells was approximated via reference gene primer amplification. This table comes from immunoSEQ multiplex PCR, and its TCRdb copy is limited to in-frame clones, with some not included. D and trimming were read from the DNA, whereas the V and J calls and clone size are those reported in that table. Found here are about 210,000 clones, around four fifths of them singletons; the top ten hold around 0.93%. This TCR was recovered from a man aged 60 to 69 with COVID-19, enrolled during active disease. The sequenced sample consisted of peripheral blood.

The CDR3 region is CASSYAGGFGQPQHF. CDR3 sequence (DNA): TGTGCCAGCAGTTACGCAGGGGGGTTCGGTCAGCCCCAGCATTTT. The chain carries TRBV6-2 or TRBV6-3 and TRBJ1-5, with 7 bases that match TRBD1. The CDR3 is 15 residues long. Germline V gene data show CDR1 as MNHEY and CDR2 as SVGEGT. V was pared by 2 bases and J by 6 bases, with 7 bases of the junction left unmatched.